Listed below are T cell receptor beta chains from one sample, sequenced in a study of OX40 agonist ivuxolimab in advanced cancers. Clones were sequenced by immunoSEQ multiplex PCR, and TCRdb holds only the in-frame ones, with some missing. The sample has 78,000 or so clones, around 86% seen once. The sequencing here drew on CD4+ or CD8+ T cells sorted from blood, taken in a trial of the OX40 agonist ivuxolimab. The receptors originated from an adult with an advanced solid tumor such as melanoma, head and neck, liver or kidney cancer. The CDR3 runs from the conserved cysteine through the conserved F or W. D genes are given only for firm matches. Not all rows give a size; the values are once, few, many and, for expanded clones, a class.

few | TRBJ1-1 | NA | TRBV18 | CASSPPSRGSNTEAFF | TGTGCCAGCTCACCACCCAGCCGGGGGTCGAACACTGAAGCTTTCTTT
NA | TRBJ1-1 | NA | TRBV5-5 | CASSFEQLMNTEAFF | TGTGCCAGCAGCTTCGAGCAGCTCATGAACACTGAAGCTTTCTTT
NA | TRBJ2-7 | TRBD2 | TRBV2 | CASSPRTSVGYEQYF | TGTGCCAGCAGTCCGCGGACTAGCGTTGGGTACGAGCAGTACTTC
NA | TRBJ1-4 | NA | TRBV10-3 | CAISEGQGQEKLFF | TGTGCCATCAGTGAAGGGCAGGGACAAGAAAAACTGTTTTTT
NA | TRBJ1-3 | NA | TRBV27 | CASSLASGTAGNTIYF | TGTGCCAGCAGTTTAGCCTCCGGGACTGCTGGAAACACCATATATTTT
NA | TRBJ1-1 | TRBD1 | TRBV5-6 | CASSLRLVQGATEAFF | TGTGCCAGCAGCTTACGTCTAGTCCAGGGGGCCACTGAAGCTTTCTTT
NA | TRBJ2-1 | NA | TRBV15 | CATSGGKRGMRNEQFF | TGTGCCACCAGCGGGGGGAAGAGGGGGATGAGGAATGAGCAGTTCTTC
NA | TRBJ1-1 | NA | TRBV30 | CAWSAPPTGGLDTEAFF | TGTGCCTGGAGTGCCCCCCCGACGGGCGGGTTGGACACTGAAGCTTTCTTT
NA | TRBJ1-4 | NA | TRBV5-1 | CASSSPGPSNEKLFF | TGCGCCAGCAGCTCACCGGGACCGTCTAATGAAAAACTGTTTTTT
NA | TRBJ1-1 | NA | TRBV6-6 | CASSYSRNTEAFF | TGTGCCAGCAGTTACTCGAGGAACACTGAAGCTTTCTTT
NA | TRBJ2-7 | NA | TRBV14 | CASSQLYEQYF | TGTGCCAGCAGCCAATTATACGAGCAGTACTTC
once | TRBJ1-2 | NA | TRBV18 | CASSAPAAGNYGYTF | TGTGCCAGCTCAGCCCCGGCGGCGGGGAACTATGGCTACACCTTC
NA | TRBJ2-2 | NA | TRBV11-3 | CASSLTVPGELFF | TGTGCCAGCAGCTTAACGGTTCCCGGGGAGCTGTTTTTT
NA | TRBJ2-3 | NA | TRBV28 | CASSLSGAGTTDTQYF | TGTGCCAGCAGCCTCTCAGGGGCCGGAACGACAGATACGCAGTATTTT
NA | TRBJ2-7 | NA | TRBV19 | CASSIGAGASYEQYF | TGTGCCAGTAGTATTGGGGCGGGGGCGTCCTACGAGCAGTACTTC
NA | TRBJ2-3 | TRBD2 | TRBV7-2 | CASSLATSGVGTDTQYF | TGTGCCAGCAGCTTAGCCACTAGCGGGGTCGGCACAGATACGCAGTATTTT
NA | TRBJ2-1 | NA | TRBV6-1 | CASSEAGAGYYNEQFF | TGTGCCAGCAGTGAAGCTGGGGCAGGTTACTACAATGAGCAGTTCTTC
NA | TRBJ2-7 | NA | TRBV14 | CASSQVGRAYEQYF | TGTGCCAGCAGCCAAGTTGGCAGGGCCTACGAGCAGTACTTC
NA | TRBJ1-4 | NA | TRBV30 | CAWSGDSNEKLFF | TGTGCCTGGAGCGGGGACTCTAATGAAAAACTGTTTTTT
NA | TRBJ2-7 | TRBD2 | TRBV6-6 | CASRGLAGGYEQYF | TGTGCCAGCAGGGGACTAGCGGGAGGCTACGAGCAGTACTTC
few | TRBJ1-2 | NA | TRBV7-9 | CASSMTEGPYGYTF | TGTGCCAGCAGCATGACAGAGGGTCCCTATGGCTACACCTTC
once | TRBJ1-5 | NA | TRBV28 | CASSLYSGDSNQPQHF | TGTGCCAGCAGTTTATATTCGGGGGATAGCAATCAGCCCCAGCATTTT
NA | TRBJ1-1 | NA | TRBV6-6 | CASSTSGSGSTEAFF | NA
NA | TRBJ1-2 | NA | TRBV6-1 | CASSPGQSMGYTF | TGTGCCAGCAGCCCCGGACAGTCTATGGGCTACACCTTC
once | TRBJ1-1 | NA | TRBV7-9 | CASSLGQSAFF | TGTGCCAGCAGCTTAGGACAGAGTGCTTTCTTT
NA | TRBJ2-2 | NA | TRBV7-6 | CASTRGGGNTGELFF | TGTGCCAGCACCAGAGGGGGGGGAAACACCGGGGAGCTGTTTTTT